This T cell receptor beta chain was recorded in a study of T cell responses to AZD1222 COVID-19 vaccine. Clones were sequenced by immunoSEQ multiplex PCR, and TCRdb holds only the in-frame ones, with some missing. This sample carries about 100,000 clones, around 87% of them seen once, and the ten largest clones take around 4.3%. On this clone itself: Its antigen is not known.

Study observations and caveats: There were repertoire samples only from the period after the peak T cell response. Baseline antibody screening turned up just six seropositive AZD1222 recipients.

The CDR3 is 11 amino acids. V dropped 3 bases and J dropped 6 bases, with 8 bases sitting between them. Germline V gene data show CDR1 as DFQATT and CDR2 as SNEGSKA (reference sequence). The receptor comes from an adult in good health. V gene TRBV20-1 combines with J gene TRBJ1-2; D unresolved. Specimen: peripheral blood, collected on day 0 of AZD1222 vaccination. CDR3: CSARMVNGYTF. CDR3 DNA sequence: TGCAGTGCTAGGATGGTTAATGGCTACACCTTC.